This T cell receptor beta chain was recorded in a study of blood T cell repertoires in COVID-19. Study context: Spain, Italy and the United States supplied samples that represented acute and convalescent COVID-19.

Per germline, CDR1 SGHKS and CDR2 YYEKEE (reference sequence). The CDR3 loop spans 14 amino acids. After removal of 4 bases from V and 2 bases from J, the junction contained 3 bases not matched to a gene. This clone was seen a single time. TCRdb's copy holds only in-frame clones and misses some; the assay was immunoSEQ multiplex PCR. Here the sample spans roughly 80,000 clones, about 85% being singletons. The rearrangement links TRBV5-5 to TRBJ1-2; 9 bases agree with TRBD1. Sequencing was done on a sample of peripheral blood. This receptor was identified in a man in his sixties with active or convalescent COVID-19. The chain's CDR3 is CASSGDRANYGYTF. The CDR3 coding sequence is TGTGCCAGCAGCGGGGACAGGGCCAACTATGGCTACACCTTC.